A selection of T cell receptor beta chains follows, all from one sample in a study of blood T cell repertoires in COVID-19. Here immunoSEQ multiplex PCR was the method, and the copy in TCRdb shows in-frame clones only, minus some. The sample holds about 97,000 clones, around 87% seen once. Sequenced: peripheral blood. The source of these receptors is a human donor in a cohort sampled during active COVID-19. CDR3s include the opening cysteine and the closing phenylalanine or tryptophan. The order of the fields is clone size, D gene, J gene, V gene, CDR3 DNA, CDR3 protein. The D gene is left open where the match is weak. The size of a clone is reported for some rows only, either as once, few or many, or as a class for expanded clones.

clone_size: once; d_call: -; j_call: TRBJ2-1; v_call: TRBV7-3; cdr3_nt: TGTGCCAGCAGCTTAGAGTTCCAAGGGGTCGAGCAGTTCTTC; cdr3_aa: CASSLEFQGVEQFF
clone_size: -; d_call: TRBD1; j_call: TRBJ1-2; v_call: TRBV15; cdr3_nt: TGTGCCACCAGCAGAACTTCAGGGGGCTTCTATGGCTACACCTTC; cdr3_aa: CATSRTSGGFYGYTF
clone_size: -; d_call: -; j_call: TRBJ1-5; v_call: TRBV6-6; cdr3_nt: TGTGCCAGCAGTTACGGGGGGGGTGTTAACCAGCCCCAGCATTTT; cdr3_aa: CASSYGGGVNQPQHF
clone_size: -; d_call: TRBD1; j_call: TRBJ2-1; v_call: TRBV24-1; cdr3_nt: TGTGCCACCAGTGAACAGGGGGAGGCCTACAATGAGCAGTTCTTC; cdr3_aa: CATSEQGEAYNEQFF
clone_size: -; d_call: TRBD2; j_call: TRBJ2-1; v_call: TRBV5-1; cdr3_nt: TGCGCCAGCAGCCCCGGGTGGGGTAGCGGGAAAGACAATGAGCAGTTCTTC; cdr3_aa: CASSPGWGSGKDNEQFF
clone_size: -; d_call: -; j_call: TRBJ2-6; v_call: TRBV19; cdr3_nt: TGTGCCAGTTCTACCTCCGGGACATTCCGCAACGTCCTGACTTTC; cdr3_aa: CASSTSGTFRNVLTF
clone_size: few; d_call: -; j_call: TRBJ1-5; v_call: TRBV28; cdr3_nt: TGTGCCAGCACTGAGACTTTCGGGGTGAATCAGCCCCAGCATTTT; cdr3_aa: CASTETFGVNQPQHF
clone_size: -; d_call: -; j_call: TRBJ2-7; v_call: TRBV7-9; cdr3_nt: TGTGCCAGCAGCTCGGGTCGAGCTTTACTCTACGAGCAGTACTTC; cdr3_aa: CASSSGRALLYEQYF
clone_size: -; d_call: -; j_call: TRBJ1-5; v_call: TRBV2; cdr3_nt: TGTGCCAGCAGCGGCGCTAGGTTGTTCGGCAATCAGCCCCAGCATTTT; cdr3_aa: CASSGARLFGNQPQHF
clone_size: -; d_call: TRBD1; j_call: TRBJ2-3; v_call: TRBV5-4; cdr3_nt: TGTGCCAGCAGCGCCGGGACAGGCAGCACAGATACGCAGTATTTT; cdr3_aa: CASSAGTGSTDTQYF
clone_size: -; d_call: -; j_call: TRBJ1-4; v_call: TRBV3-1/TRBV3-2; cdr3_nt: TGTGCCAGCAGCCCGAGCCTCAATGAAAAACTGTTTTTT; cdr3_aa: CASSPSLNEKLFF
clone_size: -; d_call: -; j_call: TRBJ2-2; v_call: TRBV21-1; cdr3_nt: TGTGCCAGCAGCAAAGGTGTCGGAGTCACCGGGGAGCTGTTTTTT; cdr3_aa: CASSKGVGVTGELFF
clone_size: -; d_call: -; j_call: TRBJ2-5; v_call: TRBV6-1; cdr3_nt: TGTGCCAGCAGTGATTCAGGGGCGCGTGAGACCCAGTACTTC; cdr3_aa: CASSDSGARETQYF
clone_size: -; d_call: TRBD2; j_call: TRBJ2-1; v_call: TRBV24-1; cdr3_nt: TGTGCCACCAGTGATGTCTCAGCGGGAGGGTCCTACAATGAGCAGTTCTTC; cdr3_aa: CATSDVSAGGSYNEQFF
clone_size: -; d_call: -; j_call: TRBJ2-7; v_call: TRBV20-1; cdr3_nt: TGCAGTGCTAGTCCCCGGCAGGGCTACGAGCAGTACTTC; cdr3_aa: CSASPRQGYEQYF
clone_size: -; d_call: -; j_call: TRBJ2-1; v_call: TRBV7-2; cdr3_nt: TGTGCCAGCAGCCCGGTGGCAGGGGCAAACAATGAGCAGTTCTTC; cdr3_aa: CASSPVAGANNEQFF
clone_size: -; d_call: TRBD1; j_call: TRBJ2-2; v_call: TRBV12-5; cdr3_nt: TGTGCTAGTGGTTTGGTACGGACAGGGGAGTTTGTCACCGGGGAGCTGTTTTTT; cdr3_aa: CASGLVRTGEFVTGELFF
clone_size: few; d_call: TRBD2; j_call: TRBJ2-4; v_call: TRBV10-1; cdr3_nt: TGCGCCAGCTTGCCAGTAGCGGGCCAGGCCAAAAACATTCAGTACTTC; cdr3_aa: CASLPVAGQAKNIQYF
clone_size: -; d_call: TRBD2; j_call: TRBJ2-1; v_call: TRBV5-4; cdr3_nt: TGTGCCAGCAGCTATAGCGGGCGTTTCCCCACCAATGAGCAGTTCTTC; cdr3_aa: CASSYSGRFPTNEQFF
clone_size: -; d_call: -; j_call: TRBJ2-5; v_call: TRBV6-5; cdr3_nt: TGTGCCAGCAGAGACTGGGAGACCCAGTACTTC; cdr3_aa: CASRDWETQYF
clone_size: once; d_call: TRBD1; j_call: TRBJ2-7; v_call: TRBV28; cdr3_nt: TGTGCCAGCAGTTTCGGGACAGGGTTCGAGCAGTACTTC; cdr3_aa: CASSFGTGFEQYF
clone_size: -; d_call: -; j_call: TRBJ2-5; v_call: TRBV18; cdr3_nt: TGTGCCAGCTCACCTGGGGCAGAGAAAAAAGAGACCCAGTACTTC; cdr3_aa: CASSPGAEKKETQYF
clone_size: -; d_call: -; j_call: TRBJ1-3; v_call: TRBV7-9; cdr3_nt: TGTGCCAGCAGCCCACAGGGAAACACCATATATTTT; cdr3_aa: CASSPQGNTIYF
clone_size: -; d_call: TRBD1; j_call: TRBJ2-7; v_call: TRBV6-6; cdr3_nt: TGTGCCAGCAGTTACCGACGGACAGGATTTACCTACGAGCAGTACTTC; cdr3_aa: CASSYRRTGFTYEQYF
clone_size: -; d_call: -; j_call: TRBJ1-2; v_call: TRBV4-2; cdr3_nt: TGTGCCAGCAGCCAAGTCTTATCTGATGGCTACACCTTC; cdr3_aa: CASSQVLSDGYTF
clone_size: -; d_call: TRBD1; j_call: TRBJ2-7; v_call: TRBV24-1; cdr3_nt: TGTGCCACCAGTGATTCCCGGGGACAGAAGAGGAACCGGCTCAACTCCTACGAGCAGTACTTC; cdr3_aa: CATSDSRGQKRNRLNSYEQYF
clone_size: -; d_call: TRBD2; j_call: TRBJ2-5; v_call: TRBV27; cdr3_nt: TGTGCCAGCAGTCCCTCAGGACTAGCGGGAGGATTAGGAGAGACCCAGTACTTC; cdr3_aa: CASSPSGLAGGLGETQYF
clone_size: -; d_call: TRBD2; j_call: TRBJ2-1; v_call: TRBV9; cdr3_nt: TGTGCCAGCAGCCTCAGCGGGAGTAGGGTCGATGAGCAGTTCTTC; cdr3_aa: CASSLSGSRVDEQFF
clone_size: -; d_call: TRBD1; j_call: TRBJ2-1; v_call: TRBV5-4; cdr3_nt: TGTGCCAGCAGCTTGGGGGACAGGGAGGACTACAATGAGCAGTTCTTC; cdr3_aa: CASSLGDREDYNEQFF
clone_size: once; d_call: -; j_call: TRBJ1-3; v_call: TRBV23-1; cdr3_nt: TGCGCCAGCAGTCAATCGGGGGGTCCCAGCTCTGGAAACACCATATATTTT; cdr3_aa: CASSQSGGPSSGNTIYF
clone_size: -; d_call: TRBD1; j_call: TRBJ2-7; v_call: TRBV29-1; cdr3_nt: TGCAGCGCTACGGGACAGCCTGGCTCCTACGAGCAGTACTTC; cdr3_aa: CSATGQPGSYEQYF
clone_size: -; d_call: TRBD2; j_call: TRBJ2-1; v_call: TRBV6-6; cdr3_nt: TGTGCCAGCAGTTATCCGGGCGGGAGTAGCAATGAGCAGTTCTTC; cdr3_aa: CASSYPGGSSNEQFF
clone_size: -; d_call: TRBD1; j_call: TRBJ2-7; v_call: TRBV6-6; cdr3_nt: TGTGCCAGCAGTTCCTACAGGGGTATCAACGAGCAGTACTTC; cdr3_aa: CASSSYRGINEQYF
clone_size: -; d_call: -; j_call: TRBJ2-1; v_call: TRBV5-1; cdr3_nt: TGCGCCAGCAGCTCAATCAACACAGGGAGTGGTGAGCAGTTCTTC; cdr3_aa: CASSSINTGSGEQFF
clone_size: -; d_call: -; j_call: TRBJ1-1; v_call: TRBV5-1; cdr3_nt: TGCGCCAGCAGCTCCCCAGGGGAGAACACTGAAGCTTTCTTT; cdr3_aa: CASSSPGENTEAFF
clone_size: -; d_call: TRBD2; j_call: TRBJ2-3; v_call: TRBV7-9; cdr3_nt: TGTGCCAGCGAGGGGACTAGCGTTCTGGATACGCAGTATTTT; cdr3_aa: CASEGTSVLDTQYF
clone_size: -; d_call: -; j_call: TRBJ2-5; v_call: TRBV11-2; cdr3_nt: TGTGCCAGCAGCCCCCTAGCAGCCCGCACTCACCAAGAGACCCAGTACTTC; cdr3_aa: CASSPLAARTHQETQYF
clone_size: -; d_call: TRBD1; j_call: TRBJ1-5; v_call: TRBV29-1; cdr3_nt: TGCAGCGTTGCGGGACAGGGAAATCAGCCCCAGCATTTT; cdr3_aa: CSVAGQGNQPQHF
clone_size: -; d_call: TRBD2; j_call: TRBJ2-5; v_call: TRBV23-1; cdr3_nt: TGCGCCAGCAGTCACATGGGACTAGCGGGAGGGGCCTGCGAGACCCAGTACTTC; cdr3_aa: CASSHMGLAGGACETQYF
clone_size: -; d_call: TRBD1; j_call: TRBJ1-5; v_call: TRBV7-6; cdr3_nt: TGTGCCAGCAGCGAGGGACAGCCTAGTCAGCCCCAGCATTTT; cdr3_aa: CASSEGQPSQPQHF